This is a list of T cell receptor beta chains from one sample in a study of STAT3 mutations in large granular lymphocyte leukemia. Profiled with immunoSEQ multiplex PCR; TCRdb holds only in-frame clones, not every one. The sample includes approximately 13,000 clones, more than 65% seen only once; the top ten take roughly 49%. The material sequenced was peripheral blood mononuclear cells. These receptors came from a man aged 60-69 years with T-cell large granular lymphocyte leukemia. Some clones in this sample may be carry-over from other donors' samples. Both conserved end residues are trimmed from each CDR3.

v_gene	CDR3aa
TRBV5-1	ASSRTGNYEQY
TRBV19	ASSQVTSGRKREETQY
TRBV23-1	ASSMLRRQGDTGELF
TRBV29-1	SVDGGGGETQY
TRBV11-2	ASIWSPSGRGEQY
TRBV27	ASSSHRAGANVLT
TRBV5-1	ASSVDLYSGNTIY
TRBV5-1	ASSLALLADYEQY
TRBV6-6	ASGRHYGYT
TRBV4-2	ASSQVRGNYGYT
TRBV6-5	ATRLTSSGANVLT
TRBV5-6	ASSLSRVGNQPQH
TRBV11-2	ASSHNRRPNYGYT
TRBV19	ASSRGGSGNTIY
TRBV16	ASSQFQGKETQY
TRBV5-1	ASSLSQAGDTQY
TRBV7-2	ASSHNPSTDTQY
TRBV19	ASSIQTGPTDTQY
TRBV18	ASSPPQVNTEAF
TRBV5-8	ASSLGYWTSGYEQY
TRBV30	AWSLGVETQY
TRBV5-6	ASSLVGAGSYEQY
TRBV5-4	ASSLTGQTNTGELF
TRBV5-1	ASSLNNLGTANYGYT
TRBV19	ASSIQADSYEQY
TRBV5-1	ASSLEVGGARGEQY
TRBV11-1	ASPTPELYGYT
TRBV4-3	ASSQAGTSAYEQY
TRBV29-1	SAVGGGLYNEQF
TRBV6-1	ASSEAGGSNQPQH
TRBV6-5	ASSYSAGAPFGEQY
TRBV30	AWSGGPTDTQY
TRBV20-1	SAPVSYEQY
TRBV27	ASSPPRGDPEFSPYEQY
TRBV14	ASSQGVNLDYGYT
TRBV18	ASSPSRAADQPQH
TRBV5-1	ASRYQGADNEQF
TRBV5-4	ASSFTGELF
TRBV7-9	ASSFGNEKLF
TRBV30	AWSRSDRGLSPLH
TRBV25-1	ASSALGVGTYEQY
TRBV6-5	ASSWGANTDTQY
TRBV11-2	ASSLLAGGYNEQF
TRBV19	ASKVTSGAYEQY
TRBV10-3	AISEFGANYGYT
TRBV10-3	AISAPTGTETQY
TRBV7-2	ASSPTRDQPQH
TRBV10-2	ASSPRAGSDYEQY
TRBV27	ASSLDRVRNIQY
TRBV20-1	SAGVETQY
TRBV4-2	ASSLDGTGGEKLF
TRBV21-1	ASSKESYPLDTQY
TRBV29-1	SVDEGGTDTQY
TRBV7-9	ASGDGSYEQY
TRBV5-6	ASSFLSAEQY
TRBV18	ASSPEDGGYGYT
TRBV6-1	ASSEQGDRYYSNQPQH
TRBV5-6	ASSLGLAAHEQY
TRBV7-9	ASSLKMRLAGVVNEQF
TRBV30	AWSREGGSNQPQH